Sequencing of this T cell receptor (beta chain) was carried out in a study of blood T cell repertoires in COVID-19. About the research overall: Sites in the United States, Italy and Spain provided acute and convalescent COVID-19 samples. From T cells, B-cell-depleted T cells, or PBMCs came the material, which was cDNA or gDNA.

How the authors handled the data: Reference gene primers were amplified, and this amplification served to estimate nucleated cell counts. Assay: immunoSEQ multiplex PCR; the TCRdb copy retains only in-frame clones and omits some. V and J calls and clone size come straight from that table; D and trimming were deduced from the DNA. The table records 250,000 or so clones, roughly 90% of them present only once. This clone was recorded once. Germline CDR1 and CDR2: SGDLS and YYNGEE. Trimming removed 10 bases at V and 6 bases at J, with 20 bases between. The CDR3 spans 13 residues. The receptor comes from a woman between 40 and 55 years old who had recovered from COVID-19. The V and J genes are TRBV9 and TRBJ2-7, with D maybe TRBD1 (5 bases). Sequenced input: peripheral blood. In nucleotides, the CDR3 is TGTGCCGGGGCGAAGGCACCATCCGCCGAGCAGTACTTC. This gives the protein CAGAKAPSAEQYF.